This T cell receptor beta chain was sequenced during a study of patients and donors after allogeneic stem cell transplantation. TCRdb re-called the RT-PCR reads with MiXCR, one entry per CDR3 protein. Among 80,000 to 90,000 distinct CDR3 sequences listed, about 48% were seen once. Input material: blood, either unsorted or a sorted T cell fraction (not recorded which). This sequence originates from a human donor who was either an allogeneic HSCT recipient or a stem cell or donor lymphocyte infusion donor (not recorded which). It is not recorded whose cells these are; they may come from a transplant donor.

The CDR3 sequence is CASSLALDRGETQYF. The CDR3 nucleotides read TGCGCCAGCAGCCTAGCACTGGACAGGGGAGAGACCCAGTACTTC. The chain recombines TRBV4-3 with TRBJ2-5, with 9 nucleotides matching TRBD1. CDR1 is LGHNA and CDR2 is YSLEER in the germline V gene. V trimming: 4 bases; J trimming: 4 bases; junction bases outside the gene matches: 7. This CDR3 spans 15 amino acids.